The 24 T cell receptor beta chains below come from one sample, sequenced in a study of blood T cells in healthy people across ages. Through a sample-barcoded 5' primer and a J-beta primer mix, a second PCR was run for roughly 6 to 12 cycles. TCRdb processed the 5' RACE reads anew with MiXCR; each CDR3 protein has one entry. This sample carries some 670,000 distinct CDR3 sequences, approximately 52% of them seen once, and the ten largest clones take roughly 12%. Specimen: blood. These receptors were collected from a woman older than 75 in good health.

In its sample, this clonotype was seen a few times. This rearrangement joins TRBV20-1 to TRBJ1-6; D is uncertain. This CDR3 has 15 amino acids. Trimming pared 5 bases from V and 5 bases from J, leaving 16 bases between. The germline CDR1 and CDR2 sequences are DFQATT and SNEGSKA (reference sequence). CDR3 region: CSARSSPLDNSPLHF. CDR3 nucleotide sequence: TGCAGTGCTCGGAGCTCCCCCCTAGATAATTCACCCCTCCACTTT.

This sequence joins TRBV20-1 and TRBJ2-1; TRBD2 matches 11 bases. The CDR3 covers 18 residues. CDR1 and CDR2 from the germline V gene are DFQATT and SNEGSKA (reference sequence). V lost 0 bases and J lost 4; bases outside the gene matches: 11. The CDR3 nucleotides are TGCAGTGCTAGAGATTTGATCGAGACTAGCGGGGTGTACAATGAGCAGTTCTTC. It yields the protein CSARDLIETSGVYNEQFF.

This clonotype was counted at least ten times. This sequence joins TRBV20-1 and TRBJ2-3; D is unresolved. The CDR3 loop spans 13 amino acids. Germline CDR1 is DFQATT and CDR2 is SNEGSKA (reference sequence). Trimming cost V 4 bases and J 1 base, with 9 bases left between them. Here the CDR3 reads CSAKIWRTDTQYF. In DNA, the CDR3 is TGCAGTGCTAAGATTTGGCGCACAGATACGCAGTATTTT.

The J gene is TRBJ2-1, the V gene TRBV6-5; TRBD1 aligns across 7 bases. Looked up from germline, CDR1 is MNHEY and CDR2 is SVGAGI. CDR3 length equals 12 residues. Trimming took 6 bases from V and 10 from J; bases not matched to a gene: 6. CDR3 sequence reads: CASRKTGREQFF. CDR3 nucleotide sequence: TGTGCCAGCAGAAAGACAGGGCGGGAGCAGTTCTTC.

This clonotype showed up just a few times. This chain connects TRBV25-1 to TRBJ1-2; TRBD1 might be the D (5 bases). Germline loops: CDR1 MGHDK, CDR2 SYGVNS. The CDR3 has 17 residues. The V end lost 3 bases, the J end lost 4 bases, and 21 bases lay between the germline ends. The CDR3 spells CASSDSKKRGLGYGYTF. CDR3 nucleotides: TGTGCCAGCAGTGATTCCAAGAAAAGGGGTTTGGGCTATGGCTACACCTTC.

This clonotype has ten or more counts. The V call is TRBV7-2, the J call TRBJ2-2; D gene uncertain. The V end was cut by 5 bases, the J end by 9 bases, with 4 bases between. Germline CDR1 and CDR2: SGHTA and FQGNSA. CDR3 size: 10 residues. In DNA form, the CDR3 reads TGTGCCAGCAGCGCACGGGAGCTGTTTTTT. Translating it yields CASSARELFF.

This clonotype was detected many times. V gene TRBV9 combines with J gene TRBJ2-1, with TRBD2 as a possible D gene (6 bases). The CDR3 totals 14 residues. V dropped 0 bases and J dropped 7 bases, with 11 bases sitting between them. Germline V gene sequence: CDR1 SGDLS, CDR2 YYNGEE. CDR3 nucleotides: TGTGCCAGCAGCGTAGGGGGAGGTTCAAATGAGCAGTTCTTC. Encoded protein: CASSVGGGSNEQFF.

The chain combines TRBV6-2 or TRBV6-3 with TRBJ2-1, with D perhaps TRBD1 (6 bases). The CDR3 consists of 15 residues. CDR1 MNHEY and CDR2 SVGEGT come from the germline V gene. V dropped 6 bases and J dropped 0 bases, with 12 bases sitting between them. The CDR3 sequence is CASRGTGSSYNEQFF. CDR3 DNA sequence: TGTGCCAGCAGGGGTACAGGGAGCTCCTACAATGAGCAGTTCTTC.

This clonotype was seen only a few times. The CDR3 nucleotides are TGCAGCGTTAAGTTACATGGGCAACCGGACGAGCAGTACTTC. It specifies CSVKLHGQPDEQYF. The chain carries TRBV29-1 and TRBJ2-7; D is undetermined. V was cut by 5 bases and J by 5 bases, with 19 bases left in between. CDR1 and CDR2 (germline): SQVTM, ANQGSEA. This CDR3 comprises 14 residues.

This sequence joins TRBV28 and TRBJ1-4; TRBD1 matches at 12 bases. The CDR3 spans 15 residues. Trimming removed 3 bases from V and 8 bases from J; junction bases left unmatched: 4. Looked up from germline, CDR1 is MDHEN and CDR2 is SYDVKM. The CDR3 DNA is TGTGCCAGCAGTTTCCGGGACAGGGGGCCCGAAAAACTGTTTTTT. Its translation: CASSFRDRGPEKLFF.

The chain joins TRBV6-1 to TRBJ2-1, with TRBD1 identical over 8 bases. The CDR3 has 16 amino acids. With 4 bases clipped from V and 10 bases from J, the junction kept 15 bases outside the gene matches. CDR1 MNHNS and CDR2 SASEGT come from the germline V gene. CDR3 sequence: CASSGIYRGSSYEQFF. CDR3 in DNA: TGTGCCAGCAGTGGGATTTACAGGGGGAGTTCCTACGAGCAGTTCTTC.

Written as DNA, the CDR3 is TGTGCCAGCAGCCCAAGACAGACTGGCTACACCTTC. Protein product: CASSPRQTGYTF. This chain connects TRBV7-2 to TRBJ1-2, with TRBD1 as a possible D gene (5 bases). The CDR3 length is 12 residues. Trimming pared 5 bases from V and 7 bases from J, leaving 11 bases between. Per germline, CDR1 SGHTA and CDR2 FQGNSA.

The chain couples TRBV5-1 to TRBJ1-2, with D tentatively TRBD1 (6 bases). The germline gives CDR1 SGHRS, CDR2 YFSETQ. With 4 bases removed from V and 6 bases from J, the gap between germline ends came to 10 bases. The CDR3 has 12 amino acids. As DNA, the CDR3 is TGCGCCAGCAGCGGGACACAGCATGGCTACACCTTC. Its translation is CASSGTQHGYTF.

This clonotype has a count of ten or more. The chain employs TRBV19 and TRBJ2-1; no firm D call. Germline CDR1 and CDR2: LNHDA and SQIVND (reference sequence). The germline V and J ends were trimmed by 1 base and 6 bases, with 13 bases remaining between them. The CDR3 length is 15 residues. The CDR3 bases are TGTGCCAGTAGTATAGGTCCGCTAGAACTCAATGAGCAGTTCTTC. It is translated as CASSIGPLELNEQFF.

Turning to this clonotype: This may be a read error, as it is one base from a much larger clone. V is TRBV20-1 and J is TRBJ2-1, with 8 bases aligning to TRBD2. This CDR3 has 17 amino acids. CDR1 is DFQATT and CDR2 is SNEGSKA in the germline V gene (reference sequence). CDR3 bases: TGCAGTGCAAGAGCCCCCCTTAGCGGGGAGAAAGCCAATGAGCAGTTCTTC. This codes for CSARAPLSGEKANEQFF.

The J gene is TRBJ2-1, the V gene TRBV6-5; 7 bases fit TRBD2. Germline CDR1 reads MNHEY; CDR2 reads SVGAGI. V gave up 5 bases and J gave up 3 bases; unmatched junction bases: 4. The CDR3 contains 14 residues. The CDR3 region has the DNA TGTGCCAGCAGTCCCCGGGAGGTCTACAATGAGCAGTTCTTC. Amino acid sequence: CASSPREVYNEQFF.

The table lists this clonotype with many counts. The genes are TRBV7-9 and TRBJ2-3; no firm D call. The CDR3 has 16 amino acids. CDR1 is SEHNR, CDR2 FQNEAQ, per germline (reference sequence). Trimming stripped 6 bases from V and 0 bases from J, with 16 bases between. In DNA form, the CDR3 reads TGTGCCAGCAGTTCGCCGACTTTTTCTAGCACAGATACGCAGTATTTT. This gives the protein CASSSPTFSSTDTQYF.

V is TRBV14 and J is TRBJ2-5; no reliable D call. Germline assignment: CDR1 SGHDN and CDR2 FVKESK. This CDR3 has 13 residues. Between the trimmed V and J ends, which lost 2 bases and 3 bases, there was a span of 7 bases. The CDR3 nucleotides read TGTGCCAGCAGCCAACTAAATGAAGAGACCCAGTACTTC. This sequence encodes CASSQLNEETQYF.

The V call is TRBV6-1, the J call TRBJ2-4, with a possible D match to TRBD1 (5 bases). The V and J ends lost 5 bases and 3 bases respectively, with 11 bases between them. Germline V gene data show CDR1 as MNHNS and CDR2 as SASEGT. The CDR3 length is 14 residues. CDR3 nucleotides: TGTGCCAGCAGTTCAGGGTTGAGCAAAAACATTCAGTACTTC. Its protein is CASSSGLSKNIQYF.

A remark on this clonotype: A read error is possible here, since a much larger clone lies one base away. The V call is TRBV7-2, the J call TRBJ2-7; 7 nucleotides line up with TRBD1. Per the germline V gene, CDR1 is SGHTA and CDR2 is FQGNSA. The CDR3 totals 13 residues. The V gene end was trimmed by 8 bases and the J gene end by 7 bases; junction bases not matched to a gene: 11. The CDR3 DNA sequence: TGTGCCAGCCGTCAGGGGGTTCGTGATGAGCAGTACTTC. Amino acids: CASRQGVRDEQYF.

This rearrangement joins TRBV4-2 to TRBJ2-1; D is perhaps TRBD1 (6 bases). CDR1 and CDR2 (germline): LGHNA, YNFKEQ. Trimming shortened V by 3 bases and J by 2 bases, and 17 bases separated the two germline ends. This CDR3 has 17 amino acids. The CDR3 nucleotides are TGTGCCAGCAGCCAGATCTCCCACCGGGACACCTACAATGAGCAGTTCTTC. It encodes CASSQISHRDTYNEQFF.

A few counts support this clonotype. The chain combines TRBV6-1 with TRBJ1-5; 9 bases align to TRBD1. The CDR3 contains 15 residues. V shed 6 bases, J shed 8 bases, and the junction held 11 bases outside the gene matches. Per the germline V gene, CDR1 is MNHNS and CDR2 is SASEGT. The CDR3 spells CASRGRDRVFEPQHF. DNA for the CDR3: TGTGCCAGCAGAGGAAGGGACAGGGTTTTTGAGCCCCAGCATTTT.

In the case of this clonotype: At one end the junction does not follow the germline gene, possibly because of a read error. The V and J genes are TRBV5-1 and TRBJ2-2; 7 bases line up with TRBD1. The CDR3 loop spans 15 amino acids. Germline V gene sequence: CDR1 SGHRS, CDR2 YFSETQ. For the CDR3, the DNA is TGCGCCAGCAGTCCCGACAGGGCGAACGCCGGGGAGCTGTTTTTT. Translated: CASSPDRANAGELFF. Using reference TRBV5-1 and TRBJ2-2 for the parts outside the CDR3, the full variable domain is KAGVTQTPRYLIKTRGQQVTLSCSPISGHRSVSWYQQTPGQGLQFLFEYFSETQRNKGNFPGRFSGRQFSNSRSEMNVSTLELGDSALYLCASSPDRANAGELFFGEGSRLTVL.

This chain joins TRBV10-3 and TRBJ2-3; D remains unclear. V lost 0 bases to trimming and J lost 4 bases, with 14 bases between them. CDR3 length: 16 amino acids. Germline CDR1 reads ENHRY; CDR2 reads SYGVKD. For the CDR3, the DNA is TGTGCCATCAGTGAGTCGACGGAGCCCCGGGCAGATACGCAGTATTTT. Amino acid sequence: CAISESTEPRADTQYF.